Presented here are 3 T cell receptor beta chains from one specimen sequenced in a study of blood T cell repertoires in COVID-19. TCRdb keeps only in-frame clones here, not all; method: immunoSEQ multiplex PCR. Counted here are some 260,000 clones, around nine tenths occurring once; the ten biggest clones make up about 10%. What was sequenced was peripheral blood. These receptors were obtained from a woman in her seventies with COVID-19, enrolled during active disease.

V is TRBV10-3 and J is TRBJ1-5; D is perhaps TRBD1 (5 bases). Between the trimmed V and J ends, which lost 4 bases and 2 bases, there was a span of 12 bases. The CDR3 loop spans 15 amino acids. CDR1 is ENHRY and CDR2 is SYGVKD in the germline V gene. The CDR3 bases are TGTGCCATCAGTGGGATGTGGGGCGGCAATCAGCCCCAGCATTTT. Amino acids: CAISGMWGGNQPQHF.

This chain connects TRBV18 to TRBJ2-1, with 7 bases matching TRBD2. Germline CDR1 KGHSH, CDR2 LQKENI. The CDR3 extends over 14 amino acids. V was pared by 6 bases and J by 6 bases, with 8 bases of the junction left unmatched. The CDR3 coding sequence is TGTGCCAGCTCGGGACTACAAGAGGTCAATGAGCAGTTCTTC. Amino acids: CASSGLQEVNEQFF.

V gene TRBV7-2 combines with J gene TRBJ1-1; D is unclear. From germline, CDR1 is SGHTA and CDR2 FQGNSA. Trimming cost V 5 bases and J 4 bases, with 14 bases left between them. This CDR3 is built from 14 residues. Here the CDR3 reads CASSPRALGTEAFF. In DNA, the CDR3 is TGTGCCAGCAGCCCGCGAGCGCTGGGCACTGAAGCTTTCTTT.